This T cell receptor (beta chain) came from a study of PD-L1 blockade in urothelial cancer. Study context: Of 29 patients, about 25 were males with bladder-origin urothelial cancer.

Produced via immunoSEQ multiplex PCR; TCRdb's table is partial and in-frame only. The sample holds about 29,000 clones; approximately 86% are singletons and the top ten take 1.8%. The CDR3 has 16 amino acids. Germline-derived CDR1 and CDR2 are SEHNR and FQNEAQ (reference sequence). The V gene end was trimmed by 1 base and the J gene end by 5 bases; junction bases not matched to a gene: 8. Locally advanced or metastatic urothelial carcinoma affected the patients. The J gene is TRBJ2-1, the V gene TRBV7-9, with 7 nucleotides matching TRBD1. The clonotype was recovered from a middle-aged man with urothelial cancer. This specimen consisted of PBMCs, obtained around atezolizumab (anti-PD-L1) treatment. CDR3 in DNA: TGTGCCAGCAGCTTAGTGTCCGGGACAGAAAACAATGAGCAGTTCTTC. This codes for CASSLVSGTENNEQFF. Looking up the rest from reference TRBV7-9 and TRBJ2-1 gives the full variable domain: DTGVSQNPRHKITKRGQNVTFRCDPISEHNRLYWYRQTLGQGPEFLTYFQNEAQLEKSRLLSDRFSAERPKGSFSTLEIQRTEQGDSAMYLCASSLVSGTENNEQFFGPGTRLTVL.